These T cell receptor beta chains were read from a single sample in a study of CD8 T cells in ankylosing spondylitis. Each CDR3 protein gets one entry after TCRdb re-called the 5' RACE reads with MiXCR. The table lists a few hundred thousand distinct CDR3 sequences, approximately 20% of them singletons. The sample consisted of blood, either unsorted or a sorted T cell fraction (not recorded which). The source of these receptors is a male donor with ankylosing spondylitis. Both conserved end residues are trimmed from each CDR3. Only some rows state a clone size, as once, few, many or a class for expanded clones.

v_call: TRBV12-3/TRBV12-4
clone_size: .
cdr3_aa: ASSLDGVAGDFLNEQF

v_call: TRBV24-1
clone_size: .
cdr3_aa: ATGQAPLNEQF

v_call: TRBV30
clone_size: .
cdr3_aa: AWSGDRGRTDTQY

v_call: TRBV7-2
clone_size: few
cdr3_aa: ASKLTLYNEQF

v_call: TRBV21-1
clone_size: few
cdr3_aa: ASSKGGGGSGVYEQF

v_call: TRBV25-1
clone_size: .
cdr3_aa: ASSVGTAATNEKLF

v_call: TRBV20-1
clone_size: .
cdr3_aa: RAGGPWDEQF

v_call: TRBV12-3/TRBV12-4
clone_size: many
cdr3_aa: ASRKPGTTNEQF

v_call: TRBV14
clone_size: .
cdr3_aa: ASSSGRSQNEQF

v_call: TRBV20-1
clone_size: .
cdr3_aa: SAPQTSGNNEQF

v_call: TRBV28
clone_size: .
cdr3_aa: ASSFPNPRLRAGNEQF

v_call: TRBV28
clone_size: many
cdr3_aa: ASSSTGGPTS

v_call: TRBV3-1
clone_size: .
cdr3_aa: ASSHSRSGAFETQY

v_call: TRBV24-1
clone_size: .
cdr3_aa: ATRGRGPTDTQY

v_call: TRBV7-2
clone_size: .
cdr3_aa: ASNHGGRNEDTQY

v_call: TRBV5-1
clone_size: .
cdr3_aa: ASSWTSAGDQQF

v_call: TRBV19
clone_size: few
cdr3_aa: ASSMGPASSYNSPLH

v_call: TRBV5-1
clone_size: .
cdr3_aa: ASSTGRGETEAF

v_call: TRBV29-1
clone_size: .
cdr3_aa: SVVEYSYEQY

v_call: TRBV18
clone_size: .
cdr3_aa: ASSSAVTGELF